This T cell receptor (beta chain) was sequenced in a study of T cells in localized non-small cell lung cancer. General study results and limits: Appearing in adjacent lung were a median roughly 60 of the top 100 tumor clones. The study found T cell clonality highest in uninvolved adjacent lung, above tumor.

Assay: immunoSEQ multiplex PCR; the TCRdb copy retains only in-frame clones and omits some. The profile shows fewer than 45,000 clones, roughly 86% of them singletons. With 2 bases removed from V and 0 bases from J, the gap between germline ends came to 15 bases. The CDR3 runs to 17 residues. Germline-derived CDR1 and CDR2 are MDHEN and SYDVKM. About this clone itself: Its specificity is unknown.

Sample: peripheral blood, taken before any cancer treatment. The receptor was derived from a female donor older than 55 with stage I squamous cell lung carcinoma. The chain recombines TRBV28 with TRBJ2-3, with D perhaps TRBD2 (6 bases). The CDR3 is CASSLDTAGGSTDTQYF. The CDR3 DNA is TGTGCCAGCAGTTTAGACACAGCCGGGGGTAGCACAGATACGCAGTATTTT.